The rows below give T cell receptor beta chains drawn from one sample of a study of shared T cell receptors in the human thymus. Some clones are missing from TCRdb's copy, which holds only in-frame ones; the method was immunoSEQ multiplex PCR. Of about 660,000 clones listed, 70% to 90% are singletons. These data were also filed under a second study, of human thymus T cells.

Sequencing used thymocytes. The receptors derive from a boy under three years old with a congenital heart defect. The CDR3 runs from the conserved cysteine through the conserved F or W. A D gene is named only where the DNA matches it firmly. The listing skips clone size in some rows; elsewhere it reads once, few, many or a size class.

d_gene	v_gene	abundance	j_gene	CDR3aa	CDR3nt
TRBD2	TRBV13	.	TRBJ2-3	CASSSPPRGIDSGSSTDTQYF	TGTGCCAGCAGCTCTCCCCCGCGGGGGATTGATAGCGGGAGTAGCACAGATACGCAGTATTTT
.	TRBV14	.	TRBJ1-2	CASSSSVDIIQANYGYTF	TGTGCCAGCAGCTCTTCAGTGGATATCATTCAGGCTAACTATGGCTACACCTTC
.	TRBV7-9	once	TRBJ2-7	CASSETGPKPYEQYF	TGTGCCAGCAGCGAGACTGGCCCTAAACCCTACGAGCAGTACTTC
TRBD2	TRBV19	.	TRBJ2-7	CASSPREGLESSYEQYF	TGTGCCAGTAGTCCGAGGGAGGGACTAGAGAGCTCCTACGAGCAGTACTTC
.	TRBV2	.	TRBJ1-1	CASRQRQHFNGGKVTTEAFF	TGTGCCAGCAGACAACGACAGCATTTTAATGGGGGGAAGGTTACCACTGAAGCTTTCTTT
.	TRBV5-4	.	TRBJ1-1	CASSLAGSNTEAFF	TGTGCCAGCAGCTTGGCCGGGTCTAACACTGAAGCTTTCTTT
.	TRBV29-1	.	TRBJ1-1	CSVEGGRNTEAFF	TGCAGCGTTGAAGGGGGGCGGAACACTGAAGCTTTCTTT
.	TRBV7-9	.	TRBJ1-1	CASSTRVTEAFF	TGTGCCAGCAGCACCAGGGTCACTGAAGCTTTCTTT
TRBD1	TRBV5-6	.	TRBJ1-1	CASSLGQGRSFF	TGTGCCAGCAGCTTGGGACAGGGGAGGTCTTTCTTT
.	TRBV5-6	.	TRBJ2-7	CASSRLVIIRRMADEQYF	TGTGCCAGCAGCCGACTTGTGATTATCCGGCGAATGGCGGACGAGCAGTACTTC
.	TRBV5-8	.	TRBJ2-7	CASSLGRIYEQYF	TGTGCCAGCAGCTTAGGCAGGATCTACGAGCAGTACTTC
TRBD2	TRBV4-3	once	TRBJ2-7	CASSPGLAAYEQYF	TGCGCCAGCAGCCCGGGACTAGCAGCTTACGAGCAGTACTTC
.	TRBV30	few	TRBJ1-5	CAWSLSNQPQHF	TGTGCCTGGAGTTTAAGCAATCAGCCCCAGCATTTT
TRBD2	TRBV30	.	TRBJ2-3	CAWSVKGTSGSTDTQYF	TGTGCCTGGAGTGTTAAAGGGACTAGCGGGAGCACAGATACGCAGTATTTT
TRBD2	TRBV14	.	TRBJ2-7	CASSSGRGSYEQYF	TGTGCCAGCAGTAGCGGGAGGGGGTCCTACGAGCAGTACTTC
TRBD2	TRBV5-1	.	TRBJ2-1	CASSLPLAGTYNEQFF	TGCGCCAGCAGCTTGCCACTAGCGGGGACCTACAATGAGCAGTTCTTC
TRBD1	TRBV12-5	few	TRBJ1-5	CASGLFTGGLGQPQHF	TGTGCTAGTGGTCTCTTCACAGGGGGCTTGGGTCAGCCCCAGCATTTT
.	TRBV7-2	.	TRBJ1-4	CASSLARGHNEKLFF	TGTGCCAGCAGCTTAGCGCGAGGTCATAATGAAAAACTGTTTTTT
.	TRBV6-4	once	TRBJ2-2	CASSDPTANTGELFF	TGTGCCAGCAGTGACCCGACAGCGAACACCGGGGAGCTGTTTTTT
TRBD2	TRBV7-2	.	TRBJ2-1	CASSYTGTSGHNEQFF	TGTGCCAGCAGCTACACCGGGACTAGCGGCCACAATGAGCAGTTCTTC
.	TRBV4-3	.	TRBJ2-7	CASSQDSRSYEQYF	TGCGCCAGCAGCCAAGATTCGCGTTCCTACGAGCAGTACTTC
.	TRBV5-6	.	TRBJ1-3	CASSFGNTIYF	TGTGCCAGCAGCTTCGGGAACACCATATATTTT
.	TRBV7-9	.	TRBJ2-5	CASSLGGSVEETQYF	TGTGCCAGCAGCTTAGGAGGGTCCGTCGAAGAGACCCAGTACTTC
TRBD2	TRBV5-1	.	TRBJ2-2	CASQTASGISTGELFF	TGCGCCAGCCAGACAGCTAGCGGGATAAGCACCGGGGAGCTGTTTTTT
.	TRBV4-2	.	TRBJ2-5	CASSRGVKETQYF	TGTGCCAGCAGCCGCGGAGTAAAAGAGACCCAGTACTTC
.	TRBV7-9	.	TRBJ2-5	CASSRGRTQYF	TGTGCCAGCAGCCGGGGGAGGACCCAGTACTTC
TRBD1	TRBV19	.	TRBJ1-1	CASSGTGGQRTEAFF	TGTGCCAGTAGTGGGACAGGGGGCCAACGGACTGAAGCTTTCTTT
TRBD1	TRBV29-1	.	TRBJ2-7	CSVEAGGPSYEQYF	TGCAGCGTTGAAGCAGGGGGTCCCTCCTACGAGCAGTACTTC
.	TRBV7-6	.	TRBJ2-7	CASSLNLVRESSYEQYF	TGTGCCAGCAGCTTAAATTTGGTGAGGGAAAGCTCCTACGAGCAGTACTTC
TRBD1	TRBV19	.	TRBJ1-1	CASSTTGGIEAFF	TGTGCCAGTAGTACGACAGGGGGTATTGAAGCTTTCTTT
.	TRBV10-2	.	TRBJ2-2	CASSDPHHTYTGELFF	TGCGCCAGCAGTGACCCGCACCACACGTACACCGGGGAGCTGTTTTTT
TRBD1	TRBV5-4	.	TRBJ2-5	CASSFGFQGEETQYF	TGTGCCAGCAGCTTCGGTTTTCAGGGGGAAGAGACCCAGTACTTC
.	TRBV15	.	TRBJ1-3	CATSRGGFPSGNTIYF	TGTGCCACCAGCCGCGGCGGGTTCCCCTCTGGAAACACCATATATTTT
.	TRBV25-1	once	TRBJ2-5	CASSGPEGPQSEETQYF	TGTGCCAGCAGTGGCCCGGAGGGGCCCCAATCTGAAGAGACCCAGTACTTC
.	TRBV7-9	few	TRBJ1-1	CASSLVQGQNMNTEAFF	TGTGCCAGCAGCTTAGTTCAGGGGCAGAACATGAACACTGAAGCTTTCTTT
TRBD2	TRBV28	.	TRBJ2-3	CASSQRLAHSDTQYF	TGTGCCAGCAGTCAAAGACTAGCCCATTCAGATACGCAGTATTTT
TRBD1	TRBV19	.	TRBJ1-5	CASSSRDRERDSNQPQHF	TGTGCCAGTAGTTCCCGGGACAGGGAACGGGATAGCAATCAGCCCCAGCATTTT
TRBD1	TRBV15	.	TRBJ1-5	CATSRVRVRGQMDQPQHF	TGTGCCACCAGCAGAGTAAGAGTAAGGGGGCAGATGGATCAGCCCCAGCATTTT
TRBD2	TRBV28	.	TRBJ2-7	CASDNPTSGSYEQYF	TGTGCCAGCGATAATCCGACTAGCGGCTCCTACGAGCAGTACTTC
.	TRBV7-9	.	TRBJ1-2	CASSLWGGDLDYGYTF	TGTGCCAGCAGCTTGTGGGGCGGGGATCTTGACTATGGCTACACCTTC
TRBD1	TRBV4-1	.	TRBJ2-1	CASSPPGQGVHEQFF	TGCGCCAGCAGCCCCCCGGGACAGGGCGTGCATGAGCAGTTCTTC
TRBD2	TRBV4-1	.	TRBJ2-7	CASSQAPSGGSYEQYF	TGCGCCAGCAGCCAAGCCCCTAGCGGGGGCTCCTACGAGCAGTACTTC
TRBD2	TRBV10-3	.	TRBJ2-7	CAIRTGTSGAKDYEQYF	TGTGCCATCAGGACGGGGACTAGCGGGGCCAAAGACTACGAGCAGTACTTC